The entry below describes one T cell receptor beta chain. One end of the junction does not line up with germline, which may come from a read error. TCRdb keeps only in-frame clones here, not all; method: immunoSEQ multiplex PCR. The data contain more than 95,000 clones, 75% to 85% of them singletons. The CDR3 has 10 residues. Germline V gene data show CDR1 as SQVTM and CDR2 as ANQGSEA. These data originate in a study of blood T cell repertoires in COVID-19. Sequenced material: peripheral blood. The J gene is TRBJ2-1, the V gene TRBV29-1; D possibly corresponds to TRBD1 (5 bases). This clonotype originated in a man aged 35-49 years with active or convalescent COVID-19. CDR3 DNA sequence: TGCAGCGTTGAAGAGGGGCTTGCAATCTTC. Translated, it gives CSVEEGLAIF.